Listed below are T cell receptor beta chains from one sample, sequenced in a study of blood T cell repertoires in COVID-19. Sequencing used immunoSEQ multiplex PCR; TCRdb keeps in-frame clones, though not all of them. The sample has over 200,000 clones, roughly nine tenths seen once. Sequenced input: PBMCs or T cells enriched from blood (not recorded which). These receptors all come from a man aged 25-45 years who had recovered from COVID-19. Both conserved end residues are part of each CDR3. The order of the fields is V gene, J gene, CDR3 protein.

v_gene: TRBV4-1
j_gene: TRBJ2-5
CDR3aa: CASSQVHSQETQYF

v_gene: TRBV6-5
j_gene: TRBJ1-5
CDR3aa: CASSSTGFSNQPQHF

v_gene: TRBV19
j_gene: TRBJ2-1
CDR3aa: CASTKPGQEQVSYNEQFF

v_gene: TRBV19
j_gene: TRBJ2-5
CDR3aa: CASSTPGGPLQTQYF

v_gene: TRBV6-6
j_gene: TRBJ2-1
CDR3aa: CASSNGGTGFPNEQFF

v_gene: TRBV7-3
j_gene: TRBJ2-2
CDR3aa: CASSFVDTGELFF

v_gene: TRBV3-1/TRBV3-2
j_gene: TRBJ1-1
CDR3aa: CASSPPYAVEAFF

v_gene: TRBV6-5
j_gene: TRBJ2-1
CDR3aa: CASSILSSYNEQFF

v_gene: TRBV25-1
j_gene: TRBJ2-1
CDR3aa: CASSEYGVREQFF

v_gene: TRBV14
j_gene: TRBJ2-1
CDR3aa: CASSHGPRRGSSYNEQFF

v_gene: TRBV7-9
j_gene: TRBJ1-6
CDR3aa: CASSFGDRANSPLHF

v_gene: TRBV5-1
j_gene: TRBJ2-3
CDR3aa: CASSAGHPSDTQYF

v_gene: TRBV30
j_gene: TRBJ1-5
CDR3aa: CAWSVVGPGAQHF

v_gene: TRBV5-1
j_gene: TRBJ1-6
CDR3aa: CASMQGANNSPLHF

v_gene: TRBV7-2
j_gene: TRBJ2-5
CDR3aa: CASSPQETQYF

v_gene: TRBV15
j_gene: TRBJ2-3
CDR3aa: CATRPSGTSTDTQYF

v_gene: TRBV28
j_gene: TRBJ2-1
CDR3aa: CASSFGGPSYNEQFF

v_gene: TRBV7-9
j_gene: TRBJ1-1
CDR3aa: CASSLGQGRTEAFF

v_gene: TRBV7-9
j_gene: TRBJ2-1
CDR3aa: CASSAGAYNEQFF

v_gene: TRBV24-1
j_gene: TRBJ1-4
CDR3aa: CATSPWTARSNEKLFF

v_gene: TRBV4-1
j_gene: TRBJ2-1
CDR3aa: CATSSRHNNEQFF

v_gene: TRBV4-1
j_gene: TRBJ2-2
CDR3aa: CASRDRGHTGELFF

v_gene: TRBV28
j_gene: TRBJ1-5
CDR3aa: CASTRQGLSNQPQHF

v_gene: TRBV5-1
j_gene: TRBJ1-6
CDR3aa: CASTPNGREPNSPLHF

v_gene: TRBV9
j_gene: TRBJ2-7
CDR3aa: CASSATGTVLTDEQYF

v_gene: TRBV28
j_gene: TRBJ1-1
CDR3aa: CASRPRVSSTEAFF

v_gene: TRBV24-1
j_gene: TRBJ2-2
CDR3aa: CATSDVPGQGAGNTGELFF

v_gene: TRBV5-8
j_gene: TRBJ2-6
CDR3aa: CASSSKSSGAGANVLTF

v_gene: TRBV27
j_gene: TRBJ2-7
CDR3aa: CASSSRSIARGPYEQYF

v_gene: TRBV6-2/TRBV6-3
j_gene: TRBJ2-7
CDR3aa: CASSHFRDNTYEQYF

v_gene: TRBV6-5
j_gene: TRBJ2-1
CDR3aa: CASRKTSSYNEQFF

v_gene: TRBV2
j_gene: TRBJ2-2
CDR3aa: CASSARAGGNTGELFF

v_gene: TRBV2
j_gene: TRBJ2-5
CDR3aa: CASTVGRQETQYF

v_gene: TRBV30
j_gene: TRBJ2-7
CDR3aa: CAWSNGYEQYF

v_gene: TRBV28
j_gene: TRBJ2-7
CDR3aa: CASSYPNPGKNYEQYF

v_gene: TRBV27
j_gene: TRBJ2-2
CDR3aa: CASRSGGHTGELFF

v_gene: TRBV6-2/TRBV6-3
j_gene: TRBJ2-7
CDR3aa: CASSFRQGPKEQYF

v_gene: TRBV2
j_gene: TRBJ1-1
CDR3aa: CASSVRVGTEAFF

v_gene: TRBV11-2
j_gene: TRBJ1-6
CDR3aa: CASSSSFGRQSQNSPLHF

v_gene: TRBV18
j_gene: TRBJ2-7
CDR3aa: CASSPSIGGSYEQYF

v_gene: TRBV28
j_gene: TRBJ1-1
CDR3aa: CASSYSDREAFF

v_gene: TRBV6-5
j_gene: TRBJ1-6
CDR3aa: CASSPTDIPNSPLHF

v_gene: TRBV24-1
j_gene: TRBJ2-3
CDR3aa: CATSDRTSTDTQYF

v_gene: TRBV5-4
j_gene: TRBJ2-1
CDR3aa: CASSFPVGEGEEQFF

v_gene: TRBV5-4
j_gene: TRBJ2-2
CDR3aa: CASSSHRGGPGELFF

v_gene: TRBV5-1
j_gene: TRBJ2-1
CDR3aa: CASSLVVDYSGNNEQFF

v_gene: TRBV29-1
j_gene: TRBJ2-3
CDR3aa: CSVDVGQTDTQYF

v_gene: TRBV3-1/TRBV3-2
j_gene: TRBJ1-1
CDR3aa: CASSPELKITEAFF

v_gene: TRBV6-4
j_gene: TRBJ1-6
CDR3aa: CASSEQGQNSPLHF

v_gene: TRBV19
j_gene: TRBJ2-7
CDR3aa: CASSIPGGFYEQYF

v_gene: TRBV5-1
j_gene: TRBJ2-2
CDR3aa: CASSPHRVEGYTGELFF

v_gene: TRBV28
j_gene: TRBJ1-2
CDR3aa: CASSAAGGLYGYTF

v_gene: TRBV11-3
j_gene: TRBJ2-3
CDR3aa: CASSLGRTDTQYF

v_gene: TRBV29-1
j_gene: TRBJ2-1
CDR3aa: CSVSRDSYNEQFF

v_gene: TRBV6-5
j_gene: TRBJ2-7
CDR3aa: CASSREGQLSYEQYF